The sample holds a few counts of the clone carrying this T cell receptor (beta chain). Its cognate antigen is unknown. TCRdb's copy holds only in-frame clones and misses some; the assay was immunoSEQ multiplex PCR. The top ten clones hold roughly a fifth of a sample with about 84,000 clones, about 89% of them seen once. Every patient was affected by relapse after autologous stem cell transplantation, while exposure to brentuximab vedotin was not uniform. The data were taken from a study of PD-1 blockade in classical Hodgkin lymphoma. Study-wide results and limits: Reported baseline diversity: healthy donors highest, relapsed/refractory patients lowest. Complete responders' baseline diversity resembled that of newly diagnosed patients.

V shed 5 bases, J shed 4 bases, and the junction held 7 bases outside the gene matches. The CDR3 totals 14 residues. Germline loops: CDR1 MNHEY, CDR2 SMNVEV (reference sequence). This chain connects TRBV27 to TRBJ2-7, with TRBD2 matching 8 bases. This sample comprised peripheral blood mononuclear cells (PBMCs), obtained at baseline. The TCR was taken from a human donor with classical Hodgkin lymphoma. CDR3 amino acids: CASSTRTSRYEQYF. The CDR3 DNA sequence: TGTGCCAGCAGTACCCGGACTAGCCGGTACGAGCAGTACTTC.